The 10 T cell receptor beta chains reported below all come from one sample, sequenced in a study of blood T cell repertoires in COVID-19 (dated by TCRdb to 2020 to 2021). The library was obtained by the immunoSEQ multiplex PCR assay. The source is immuneACCESS, and TCRdb retained only in-frame sequences with V and J called. Part of the clones is not carried over; for the studies checked, unresolved V genes explain less than half of this, and the remainder is unexplained. Within this sample are approximately 400,000 clones, with 88% of them counted one time only. About 1.2% of the sample belongs to the ten largest clones. Sequencing input: PBMCs or T cells enriched from blood (not recorded which). The origin of the receptors is a woman aged 18-29 years who had recovered from COVID-19.

This clone was detected only a few times. The J gene is TRBJ1-5, the V gene TRBV19; D not certain. The CDR3 contains 16 residues. V was trimmed by 0 bases and J by 0 bases, leaving 9 bases between them. From germline, CDR1 is LNHDA and CDR2 SQIVND (reference sequence). As DNA, the CDR3 is TGTGCCAGTAGTATAGATCAGAGGGTTAGCAATCAGCCCCAGCATTTT. It is translated as CASSIDQRVSNQPQHF.

This clone showed up just a few times. V is TRBV5-1 and J is TRBJ2-5; 7 bases are shared with TRBD1. V lost 0 bases and J lost 2; bases outside the gene matches: 1. This CDR3 has 14 amino acids. Germline V CDR1 and CDR2: SGHRS, YFSETQ. As DNA, the CDR3 is TGCGCCAGCAGCTTGGCGGGACAGCAAGAGACCCAGTACTTC. This encodes CASSLAGQQETQYF.

The chain uses TRBV7-9 and TRBJ2-1; possibly TRBD2 for D (6 bases). The V gene's germline CDR1 is SEHNR and CDR2 FQNEAQ (reference sequence). V lost 5 bases to trimming and J lost 8 bases, with 19 bases between them. The CDR3 runs 15 residues. The chain's CDR3 is CASSPPGLRPHEQFF. The CDR3 coding sequence is TGTGCCAGCAGCCCTCCGGGACTGAGACCCCATGAGCAGTTCTTC.

J is TRBJ2-7 and V is TRBV6-5, with 8 bases aligning to TRBD2. V trimming: 6 bases; J trimming: 4 bases; junction bases outside the gene matches: 5. The CDR3 spans 13 residues. Germline CDR1 reads MNHEY; CDR2 reads SVGAGI. DNA for the CDR3: TGTGCCAGCAGGTCCTCGGGAGGGTACGAGCAGTACTTC. Its protein product is CASRSSGGYEQYF.

V and J are TRBV9 and TRBJ1-3; D remains ambiguous. The CDR3 length is 13 residues. Trimming took 4 bases from V and 4 from J, leaving 9 bases between them. CDR1 and CDR2 from the germline V gene are SGDLS and YYNGEE. The CDR3 is CASSRESGNTIYF. CDR3 DNA sequence: TGTGCCAGCAGCCGGGAGTCGGGAAACACCATATATTTT.

V is TRBV7-2 and J is TRBJ2-5; tentatively, D is TRBD2 (5 bases). CDR3 length: 15 amino acids. From germline, CDR1 is SGHTA and CDR2 FQGNSA. Trimming took off 5 bases at V and 6 bases at J, with 19 bases between the two ends. The CDR3 loop reads CASSPQQRPGKTQYF. The CDR3, as DNA: TGTGCCAGCAGCCCCCAGCAGCGGCCGGGAAAGACCCAGTACTTC.

This chain uses TRBV7-9 with TRBJ1-4; 8 bases align to TRBD1. CDR3 length: 14 residues. Germline V gene sequence: CDR1 SEHNR, CDR2 FQNEAQ (reference sequence). V trimming: 3 bases; J trimming: 13 bases; junction bases outside the gene matches: 10. In nucleotides, the CDR3 is TGTGCCAGCAGCTTCGGCCAGGGGGCGTTGGGACTGTTTTTT. It translates to CASSFGQGALGLFF.

The chain employs TRBV7-9 and TRBJ2-3; 8 positions match TRBD1. The V gene's germline CDR1 is SEHNR and CDR2 FQNEAQ (reference sequence). Losses at the gene ends were 5 bases for V and 0 bases for J; bases not matched to a gene: 4. The CDR3 runs to 15 residues. DNA of the CDR3: TGTGCCAGCAGCCCCGGACAGGGAAGCACAGATACGCAGTATTTT. Its protein product is CASSPGQGSTDTQYF.

The rearrangement joins TRBV5-1 to TRBJ2-5; 7 bases fit TRBD1. Germline V CDR1 and CDR2: SGHRS, YFSETQ. CDR3 length equals 15 residues. The ends lost 0 bases at V and 1 base at J; junction bases unmatched: 3. DNA of the CDR3: TGCGCCAGCAGCTTGGAGGCAGGGGGCCAAGAGACCCAGTACTTC. This codes for CASSLEAGGQETQYF.

This clone has a handful of counts. This rearrangement joins TRBV6-5 to TRBJ2-3, with 10 bases fitting TRBD1. With V trimmed by 6 bases and J by 4 bases, 7 bases remained unmatched. The CDR3 has 15 amino acids. Germline CDR1 and CDR2: MNHEY and SVGAGI. CDR3 sequence: CASSKTGGGADTQYF. The CDR3 coding sequence is TGTGCCAGCAGCAAGACAGGGGGCGGCGCAGATACGCAGTATTTT.